Listed here are 19 T cell receptor beta chains from one sample, sequenced in a study of graft-versus-host responses after intestinal transplantation. Profiled with immunoSEQ multiplex PCR; TCRdb holds only in-frame clones, not every one. The sample lists about 57,000 clones; approximately 90% were seen once. The specimen comprised PBMCs, sampled 26 days after transplant. The receptors were gathered from a human patient who received an intestinal transplant, so some T cells may come from the graft donor.

The V and J genes are TRBV5-6 and TRBJ2-5; the D gene is possibly TRBD2 (6 bases). The V gene lost 0 bases and the J gene lost 4 bases, with 10 bases spanning the gap. Germline V gives CDR1 SGHDT, CDR2 YYEEEE. The CDR3 runs to 14 residues. CDR3 nucleotides: TGTGCCAGCAGCTTGGTTGCGGAGGGAGAGACCCAGTACTTC. Translated: CASSLVAEGETQYF. The entire variable domain, with the rest obtained from reference TRBV5-6 and TRBJ2-5, is as follows: DAGVTQSPTHLIKTRGQQVTLRCSPKSGHDTVSWYQQALGQGPQFIFQYYEEEERQRGNFPDRFSGHQFPNYSSELNVNALLLGDSALYLCASSLVAEGETQYFGPGTRLLVL.

The V gene is TRBV5-1, the J gene TRBJ2-7; perhaps TRBD1 as D (5 bases). The germline gives CDR1 SGHRS, CDR2 YFSETQ. The CDR3 is 17 residues long. V gave up 2 bases and J gave up 0 bases, with 18 bases separating them. The CDR3 is CASSLLEGARSSYEQYF. As DNA, the CDR3 is TGCGCCAGCAGCTTACTGGAAGGGGCCCGGAGCTCCTACGAGCAGTACTTC.

The chain employs TRBV2 and TRBJ2-4; TRBD1 matches 9 bases. This CDR3 spans 19 amino acids. Unmatched junction bases numbered 20, after V lost 6 bases and J lost 5 bases. Germline V gives CDR1 SNHLY, CDR2 FYNNEI. The chain's CDR3 is CASSRDRDRVRWRENIQYF. The CDR3 DNA follows: TGTGCCAGCAGCAGAGACCGGGACAGGGTGAGGTGGAGGGAAAACATTCAGTACTTC.

The chain links TRBV5-1 to TRBJ1-6; 8 bases line up with TRBD1. V lost 3 bases and J lost 9; bases outside the gene matches: 5. The CDR3 is 14 residues long. Germline CDR1 SGHRS, CDR2 YFSETQ. The CDR3 here is CASSSDREVSPLHF. CDR3 DNA sequence: TGCGCCAGCAGCTCGGACAGGGAAGTTTCACCCCTCCACTTT.

The chain has TRBV5-4 and TRBJ2-7, with 13 nucleotides matching TRBD2. Germline CDR1 reads SGHNT; CDR2 reads YYREEE (reference sequence). This CDR3 comprises 14 residues. V lost 6 bases and J lost 7; bases outside the gene matches: 7. Here the CDR3 DNA reads TGTGCCAGCAAAGATTGGGGACTAGCGGGGGAGCAGTACGTC. Amino acids: CASKDWGLAGEQYV.

J is TRBJ1-6 and V is TRBV28; TRBD1 agrees at 7 bases. V lost 6 bases, J lost 7 bases, and 6 bases stayed unmatched. CDR1 MDHEN and CDR2 SYDVKM come from the germline V gene. CDR3 size: 14 residues. This CDR3 is CASRDDRENSPLHF. The CDR3 DNA sequence: TGTGCCAGCAGAGACGACAGGGAAAATTCACCCCTCCACTTT.

The chain carries TRBV5-4 and TRBJ1-5; no definite D call. This CDR3 is built from 12 residues. Trimming shortened V by 4 bases and J by 7 bases, and 9 bases separated the two germline ends. The germline CDR1 and CDR2 sequences are SGHNT and YYREEE (reference sequence). The CDR3 nucleotides read TGTGCCAGCAGCCTTCTAGGACAGCCCCAGCATTTT. This codes for CASSLLGQPQHF.

The chain carries TRBV7-9 and TRBJ2-2; 9 positions match TRBD1. CDR1 is SEHNR and CDR2 is FQNEAQ in the germline V gene (reference sequence). The CDR3 consists of 17 residues. V was clipped by 1 base and J by 1 base; unmatched bases: 4. CDR3: CASSLGGGQGNTGELFF. CDR3 bases: TGTGCCAGCAGCTTAGGAGGGGGACAGGGGAACACCGGGGAGCTGTTTTTT.

This clone is a singleton in its sample. The chain's CDR3 is CAWRPLGGWEETQYF. The CDR3 DNA is TGTGCCTGGAGACCACTGGGGGGTTGGGAAGAGACCCAGTACTTC. The chain combines TRBV30 with TRBJ2-5, with TRBD2 as a possible D gene (6 bases). The CDR3 extends over 15 amino acids. The germline gives CDR1 GTSNPN, CDR2 SVGIG (reference sequence). V was shortened by 3 bases and J by 3 bases, with 17 bases between the two germline ends.

J is TRBJ2-1 and V is TRBV13; 8 bases match TRBD2. This CDR3 is 15 amino acids long. CDR1 and CDR2 (germline): PRHDT, FYEKMQ (reference sequence). The V gene end was trimmed by 7 bases and the J gene end by 5 bases; junction bases not matched to a gene: 10. The CDR3 sequence: CASTSGGVVDNEQFF. The CDR3 region has the DNA TGTGCCAGCACCTCCGGGGGGGTTGTCGACAATGAGCAGTTCTTC.

The chain combines TRBV27 with TRBJ2-3, with D possibly being TRBD2 (6 bases). This CDR3 spans 15 amino acids. With 0 bases removed from V and 7 bases from J, the gap between germline ends came to 14 bases. CDR1 and CDR2 (germline): MNHEY, SMNVEV (reference sequence). DNA of the CDR3: TGTGCCAGCAGTTTATCGATCGCGGGGTTGAATACGCAGTATTTT. Translating gives CASSLSIAGLNTQYF.

The chain is built from TRBV6-5 and TRBJ2-1; 7 positions match TRBD2. Germline CDR1 is MNHEY and CDR2 is SVGAGI. Germline trimming cut 6 bases from V and 2 bases from J; bases unmatched to any gene: 7. This CDR3 has 15 amino acids. CDR3 in DNA: TGTGCCAGCAGGATGGGCGGGAGCACCTACAATGAGCAGTTCTTC. Protein sequence: CASRMGGSTYNEQFF.

The chain combines TRBV7-8 with TRBJ1-4; tentatively, D is TRBD1 (5 bases). The CDR3 runs 15 residues. V was clipped by 5 bases and J by 7 bases, with 17 bases between them. The germline CDR1 and CDR2 sequences are SGHVS and FQNEAQ. CDR3 in DNA: TGTGCCAGCAGCCCGGAGGCAGGGAGGGTTGAAAAACTGTTTTTT. This sequence encodes CASSPEAGRVEKLFF.

This chain joins TRBV18 and TRBJ1-1; D is uncertain. This CDR3 spans 13 amino acids. V shed 6 bases and J shed 2 bases, with 10 bases lying between them. CDR1 KGHSH and CDR2 LQKENI come from the germline V gene. CDR3 protein: CASSYLGNTEAFF. CDR3 coding DNA: TGTGCCAGCTCGTACCTAGGAAACACTGAAGCTTTCTTT. The complete variable domain, with remaining parts taken from reference TRBV18 and TRBJ1-1, reads NAGVMQNPRHLVRRRGQEARLRCSPMKGHSHVYWYRQLPEEGLKFMVYLQKENIIDESGMPKERFSAEFPKEGPSILRIQQVVRGDSAAYFCASSYLGNTEAFFGQGTRLTVV.

The rearrangement uses TRBV6-1 and TRBJ2-3; TRBD2 agrees at 13 bases. V lost 3 bases and J lost 3; bases outside the gene matches: 12. The CDR3 is 19 residues long. CDR1 is MNHNS, CDR2 SASEGT, per germline. The CDR3 sequence is CASSDTSGGAGKKTDTQYF. CDR3 bases: TGTGCCAGCAGTGACACTAGCGGGGGGGCAGGGAAGAAAACAGATACGCAGTATTTT.

The chain links TRBV6-1 to TRBJ2-1; maybe TRBD2 (6 bases). This CDR3 is 13 amino acids long. CDR1 and CDR2 (germline): MNHNS, SASEGT. The V end lost 6 bases, the J end lost 8 bases, and 14 bases lay between the germline ends. In DNA, the CDR3 is TGTGCCAGCAGGAGGGAGGTTCTCTATGAGCAGTTCTTC. Amino acid sequence: CASRREVLYEQFF.

The V gene is TRBV2, the J gene TRBJ1-1; 8 nucleotides align to TRBD1. The CDR3 runs to 16 residues. Germline assignment: CDR1 SNHLY and CDR2 FYNNEI. J lost 0 bases, V lost 7 bases, and 10 bases had no gene match. CDR3 bases: TGTGCCAGCACGGAGACAGGGGCGGGCATGAACACTGAAGCTTTCTTT. Translating it yields CASTETGAGMNTEAFF.

V is TRBV2 and J is TRBJ1-2; a possible D gene is TRBD1 (5 bases). Trimming took 2 bases from V and 4 from J, leaving 11 bases between them. Germline V CDR1 and CDR2: SNHLY, FYNNEI. There are 14 residues in the CDR3. Here the CDR3 reads CASSEYNDSYGYTF. The CDR3 DNA follows: TGTGCCAGCAGTGAATATAATGACAGCTATGGCTACACCTTC.

The rearrangement joins TRBV9 to TRBJ2-2; 9 bases are shared with TRBD2. V dropped 4 bases and J dropped 4; count of bases not matched to a gene: 5. The CDR3 is 15 residues long. Germline CDR1 SGDLS, CDR2 YYNGEE. The CDR3, as DNA: TGTGCCAGCAGCATCGCGGGGGGGCCCACCGGGGAGCTGTTTTTT. This translates into CASSIAGGPTGELFF.